Sequencing of this TCR beta chain was carried out in a study of blood T cell repertoires in COVID-19. Turning to the study itself: Samples representing acute and convalescent COVID-19 were sourced from the United States, Italy and Spain. Sources were T cells, B-cell-depleted T cells, or PBMCs; the material itself was cDNA or gDNA.

As processed by the authors: Nucleated cell number was recorded as an estimate derived from reference gene primer amplification. Method: immunoSEQ multiplex PCR; TCRdb's copy keeps in-frame clones and lacks some. That table furnishes V, J and clone size, whereas the DNA furnished D and trimming. In the table there are about 130,000 clones, roughly 90% of which are singletons. The CDR3 sequence is 13 residues long. CDR1 and CDR2 from the germline V gene are SGHDT and YYEEEE. V was shortened by 3 bases and J by 4 bases, with 8 bases between the two germline ends. J is TRBJ2-1 and V is TRBV5-6; D might be TRBD1 (6 bases). Material for sequencing was peripheral blood. The clonotype originates from a woman aged 80 or older with acute or convalescent COVID-19. The CDR3 DNA follows: TGTGCCAGCAGCTACAGGGAGTACAATGAGCAGTTCTTC. Its protein is CASSYREYNEQFF.